The TCR beta chain under discussion was sequenced for a study of blood T cell repertoires in COVID-19. Study details: The United States, Italy and Spain provided the acute and convalescent COVID-19 samples. The cDNA or gDNA used as material had been derived from T cells, B-cell-depleted T cells, or PBMCs.

In the authors' methods: Reference gene primer amplification in the assay estimated nucleated cell counts. The table came from immunoSEQ multiplex PCR; TCRdb's copy has only in-frame clones and leaves some out. For V, J and clone size, that table is used; D and trimming come from the DNA. Of over 250,000 clones listed, about 85% are singletons. The sequenced sample consisted of peripheral blood. The sequence was collected from a man in his 60s who had recovered from COVID-19.

The CDR3 DNA follows: TGTGCCAGCAGCGTAGGCCGGGGGAGAGACAATGAGCAGTTCTTC. As protein: CASSVGRGRDNEQFF. The chain is built from TRBV9 and TRBJ2-1, with D perhaps matching TRBD2 (6 bases). V dropped 0 bases and J dropped 5 bases, with 12 bases sitting between them. Germline V gene data show CDR1 as SGDLS and CDR2 as YYNGEE. The CDR3 runs to 15 residues.